This TCR beta chain came from a study of T cell responses to AZD1222 COVID-19 vaccine. Study background: Second-dose groups at about 4 or about 12 weeks were pooled.

Findings and caveats of the study: Repertoire sampling happened only post peak T cell response. Donors were largely white British and mainly female; clonal diversity was possibly underestimated.

Measured with immunoSEQ multiplex PCR; TCRdb has only the in-frame clones, and not every one. The table includes about 150,000 clones, 90% to 95% detected once. The CDR3 loop spans 15 amino acids. Germline CDR1 reads GTSNPN; CDR2 reads SVGIG (reference sequence). Trimming at V came to 2 bases and at J to 10 bases, leaving 12 bases not matched to a gene. Comment on this clone: Its antigen is currently unknown.

This TCR came from an adult in good health. Specimen: peripheral blood, collected on day 0 of AZD1222 vaccination. This chain joins TRBV30 and TRBJ2-3, with 10 bases that match TRBD2. The CDR3 bases are TGTGCCTGGAGTCCTGCAAGTCTAGCGGGAGTGGCGCAGTATTTT. It translates to CAWSPASLAGVAQYF. The whole variable domain, remainder taken from reference TRBV30 and TRBJ2-3, is SQTIHQWPATLVQPVGSPLSLECTVEGTSNPNLYWYRQAAGRGLQLLFYSVGIGQISSEVPQNLSASRPQDRQFILSSKKLLLSDSGFYLCAWSPASLAGVAQYFGPGTRLTVL.